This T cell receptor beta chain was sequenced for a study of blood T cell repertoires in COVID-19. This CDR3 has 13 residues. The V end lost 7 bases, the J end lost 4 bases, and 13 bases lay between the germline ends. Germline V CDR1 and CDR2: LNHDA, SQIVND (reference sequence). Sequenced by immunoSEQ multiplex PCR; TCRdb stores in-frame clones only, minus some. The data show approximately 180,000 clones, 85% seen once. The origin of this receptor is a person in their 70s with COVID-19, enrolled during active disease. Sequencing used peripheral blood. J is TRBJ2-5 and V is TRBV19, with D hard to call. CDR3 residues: CASKIDSGETQYF. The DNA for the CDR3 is TGTGCCAGTAAGATCGACTCTGGAGAGACCCAGTACTTC.